Listed here are 11 T cell receptor beta chains from one sample, sequenced in a study of vaccination effects on CD4 cells after COVID-19. These TCRs are of unknown antigen specificity. Before sequencing took place, the ViraFEST assay used viral peptide pools to expand antigen-specific CD4+ T cells. Following 10 days of culture, CD4+ T cells were isolated. Nucleocapsid antibodies were negative in the vaccine recipients, who had never had SARS-CoV-2 infection. Profiling relied on immunoSEQ multiplex PCR, and the TCRdb table lists in-frame clones only, not all of them. The sample has about 20,000 clones; approximately 70% are singletons. The material sequenced was CD4+ T cells from PBMCs cultured with HCoV-NL63 spike peptides, taken before COVID-19 vaccination. The receptors here all came from a human donor who received a COVID-19 vaccine.

The chain couples TRBV11-2 to TRBJ2-7; D is unresolved. Germline V lookup: CDR1 SGHAT, CDR2 FQNNGV. V was shortened by 5 bases and J by 3 bases, with 5 bases between the two germline ends. This CDR3 region has 11 residues. The CDR3 region is CASSPYYEQYF. For the CDR3, the DNA is TGTGCCAGCAGCCCTTACTACGAGCAGTACTTC.

In this sample, this clone turned up a few times. This chain uses TRBV10-3 with TRBJ2-3; no clear D gene. The length of the CDR3 is 15 residues. CDR1 and CDR2 (germline): ENHRY, SYGVKD. V was cut by 10 bases and J by 6 bases, with 23 bases left in between. The DNA of the CDR3 is TGTGCCACGGAATCCAAAGGCCCTACCGCGGATACGCAGTATTTT. Residues: CATESKGPTADTQYF.

The J gene is TRBJ2-1, the V gene TRBV7-7; the D gene is possibly TRBD1 (6 bases). The CDR3 has 13 amino acids. Per the germline V gene, CDR1 is SSHAT and CDR2 is FNYEAQ (reference sequence). Trimming removed 1 base from V and 6 bases from J, with 7 bases in between. The CDR3: CASSLEGGNEQFF. The CDR3 DNA follows: TGTGCCAGCAGCTTAGAAGGGGGCAATGAGCAGTTCTTC.

V is TRBV2 and J is TRBJ1-4, with unresolved D. The germline V gene encodes CDR1 SNHLY and CDR2 FYNNEI. The CDR3 runs to 16 residues. V lost 6 bases and J lost 4, with 18 bases in between. In nucleotides, the CDR3 is TGTGCCAGCAGCCCCCCTGGCAGCCGTTATAATGAAAAACTGTTTTTT. It is translated as CASSPPGSRYNEKLFF.

This clone was observed a handful of times. V gene TRBV27 combines with J gene TRBJ1-5, with 7 bases fitting TRBD1. The CDR3 is 15 residues long. Germline-derived CDR1 and CDR2 are MNHEY and SMNVEV (reference sequence). V trimming: 3 bases; J trimming: 1 base; junction bases outside the gene matches: 3. CDR3 in amino acids: CASSLTTGSNQPQHF. The CDR3 nucleotides are TGTGCCAGCAGTTTGACGACAGGGAGCAATCAGCCCCAGCATTTT.

V and J are TRBV19 and TRBJ2-7, with TRBD2 identical over 7 bases. Per the germline V gene, CDR1 is LNHDA and CDR2 is SQIVND (reference sequence). This CDR3 has 15 residues. The V segment lost 3 bases and the J segment 1 base; nucleotides outside the gene matches: 6. CDR3 DNA sequence: TGTGCCAGTAGTATTGCGGGAGACGGGTCCTACGAGCAGTACTTC. This encodes CASSIAGDGSYEQYF.

This clone has only a few counts. The chain links TRBV12-3 or TRBV12-4 to TRBJ2-7, with D possibly TRBD2 on 6 matching bases. V was trimmed by 8 bases and J by 4 bases, leaving 15 bases between them. The CDR3 contains 13 residues. The CDR3 sequence: CASGRTGVYEQYF. CDR3 nucleotide sequence: TGTGCCAGCGGACGGACGGGAGTATACGAGCAGTACTTC.

The chain links TRBV10-3 to TRBJ2-6; D remains ambiguous. V was clipped by 8 bases and J by 2 bases, with 4 bases between them. In germline, CDR1 is ENHRY, CDR2 SYGVKD. This CDR3 has 12 amino acids. CDR3 sequence: CAIAPGANVLTF. The DNA for the CDR3 is TGTGCCATCGCCCCTGGGGCCAACGTCCTGACTTTC.

The V and J genes are TRBV5-1 and TRBJ2-7; 11 bases agree with TRBD1. After removal of 5 bases from V and 1 base from J, the junction contained 11 bases not matched to a gene. The CDR3 spans 17 residues. Germline V gives CDR1 SGHRS, CDR2 YFSETQ. The CDR3 bases are TGCGCCAGCAGTTTGCCGGGGACAGGGGGTTGGTCCTACGAGCAGTACTTC. This gives the protein CASSLPGTGGWSYEQYF.

The chain combines TRBV12-5 with TRBJ1-4; 10 bases agree with TRBD1. From germline, CDR1 is LGHNT and CDR2 FRNRAP. The CDR3 has 16 residues. The J segment lost 8 bases and the V segment lost 7 bases, leaving 13 bases of the junction unmatched. DNA for the CDR3: TGTGCTAGTGCCTCCGCGGGGTGGACAGGGGGGGAAAAACTGTTTTTT. Translating gives CASASAGWTGGEKLFF.

The sample holds a few counts of this clone. This chain uses TRBV6-5 with TRBJ2-1; 7 nucleotides agree with TRBD2. The CDR3 runs 15 residues. Germline-derived CDR1 and CDR2 are MNHEY and SVGAGI. Trimming at V came to 7 bases and at J to 8 bases, leaving 14 bases not matched to a gene. This chain's CDR3 is CASTPGPGRAHEQFF. The CDR3 bases are TGTGCCAGCACCCCGGGGCCGGGGAGGGCCCATGAGCAGTTCTTC.